Given below is one T cell receptor beta chain in context. A J-beta primer mix and a sample-barcoded 5' primer were used in a second PCR of about 6 to 12 cycles. One entry per CDR3 protein results from TCRdb running MiXCR on the 5' RACE reads. The sample includes around 1,000,000 distinct CDR3 sequences, 25% of them seen just once. This entry is derived from a study of blood T cells in healthy people across ages. Looked up from germline, CDR1 is LGHNA and CDR2 is YNFKEQ. V was clipped by 3 bases and J by 2 bases, with 14 bases between them. The CDR3 totals 15 residues. This sample also appeared in a second study, on T cells of mothers and their children. According to that study: Detection of persistent microchimeric T cell clones did not occur.

The rearrangement joins TRBV4-2 to TRBJ2-7; D unclear. The receptor was isolated from a girl aged 2 to 9 in good health. The sequenced sample consisted of blood. Written as DNA, the CDR3 is TGTGCCAGCAGCCATCATGGTTCTTTACCCTACGAGCAGTACTTC. This translates into CASSHHGSLPYEQYF.